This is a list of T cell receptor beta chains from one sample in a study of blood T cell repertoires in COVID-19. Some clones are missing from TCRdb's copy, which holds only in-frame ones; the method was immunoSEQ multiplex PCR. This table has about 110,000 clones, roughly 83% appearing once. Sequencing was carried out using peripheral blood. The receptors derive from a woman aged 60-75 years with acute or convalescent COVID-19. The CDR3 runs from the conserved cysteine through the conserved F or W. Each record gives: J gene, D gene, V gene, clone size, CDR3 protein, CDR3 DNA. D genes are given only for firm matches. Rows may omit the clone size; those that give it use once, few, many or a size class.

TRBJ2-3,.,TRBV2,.,CASSAHPRPSGVDTQYF,TGTGCCAGCAGTGCCCATCCGAGGCCCTCGGGGGTAGATACGCAGTATTTT
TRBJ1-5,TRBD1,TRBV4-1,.,CASSIQGSNQPQHF,TGCGCCAGCAGCATACAGGGGAGCAATCAGCCCCAGCATTTT
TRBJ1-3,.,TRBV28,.,CASSLIGTYSGNTIYF,TGTGCCAGCAGTTTAATCGGGACATACTCTGGAAACACCATATATTTT
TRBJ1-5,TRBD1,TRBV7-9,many,CASGQTGGEGQPQHF,TGTGCCAGCGGACAGACAGGGGGCGAGGGTCAGCCCCAGCATTTT
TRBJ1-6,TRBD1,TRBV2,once,CASSDQGGPSPLHF,TGTGCCAGCAGTGATCAAGGGGGCCCATCACCCCTCCACTTT
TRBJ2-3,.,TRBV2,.,CARRAVDTQYF,TGTGCCAGGCGGGCCGTGGATACGCAGTATTTT
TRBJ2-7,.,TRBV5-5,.,CASSLGQSSSYEQYF,TGTGCCAGCAGCTTGGGGCAGTCCAGCTCCTACGAGCAGTACTTC
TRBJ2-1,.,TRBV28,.,CASSGAGSNEQFF,TGTGCCAGCAGTGGGGCGGGGAGCAATGAGCAGTTCTTC
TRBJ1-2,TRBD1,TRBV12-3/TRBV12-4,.,CASSPRGQGYTF,TGTGCCAGCAGTCCCAGGGGGCAAGGCTACACCTTC
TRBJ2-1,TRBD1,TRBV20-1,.,CSASHGQGGYNEQFF,TGCAGTGCTAGTCATGGACAGGGAGGCTACAATGAGCAGTTCTTC
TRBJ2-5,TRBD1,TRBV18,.,CASSLRQGETQYF,TGTGCCAGCTCACTGAGACAGGGTGAGACCCAGTACTTC
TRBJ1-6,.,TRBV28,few,CASISAGGYNSPLHF,TGTGCCAGCATTAGCGCGGGGGGTTATAATTCACCCCTCCACTTT
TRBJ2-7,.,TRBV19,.,CASSTWGVGYEQYF,TGTGCCAGTAGCACTTGGGGGGTAGGGTACGAGCAGTACTTC
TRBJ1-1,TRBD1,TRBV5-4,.,CASSLPGQMNTEAFF,TGTGCCAGCAGCTTACCGGGACAGATGAACACTGAAGCTTTCTTT
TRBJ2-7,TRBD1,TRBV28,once,CASSSSGTGVNEQYF,TGTGCCAGCAGTTCTTCCGGGACAGGGGTAAACGAGCAGTACTTC
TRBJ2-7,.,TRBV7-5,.,CANEIHSGTNTYEQYF,TGTGCCAATGAAATCCATTCCGGGACAAACACCTACGAGCAGTACTTC
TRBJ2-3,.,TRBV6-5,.,CASTRQATDTQYF,TGTGCCAGCACCCGGCAGGCGACAGATACGCAGTATTTT
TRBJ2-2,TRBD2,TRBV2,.,CASSEGLAGVRELFF,TGTGCCAGCAGTGAAGGCCTAGCGGGAGTGAGGGAGCTGTTTTTT
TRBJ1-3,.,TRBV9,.,CASSVQGAGNTIYF,TGTGCCAGCAGCGTTCAGGGTGCTGGAAACACCATATATTTT
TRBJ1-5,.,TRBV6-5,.,CDTRRGNQPQHF,TGTGATACAAGGAGAGGCAATCAGCCCCAGCATTTT
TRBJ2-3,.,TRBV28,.,CASSLSSTDTQYF,TGTGCCAGCAGTTTAAGTAGTACAGATACGCAGTATTTT
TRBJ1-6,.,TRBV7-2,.,CASSLSGILPSPLHF,TGTGCCAGCAGCCTCTCCGGGATCCTCCCATCACCCCTCCACTTT
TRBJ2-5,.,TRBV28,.,CASRQGGGETQYF,TGTGCCAGCAGACAAGGGGGTGGAGAGACCCAGTACTTC
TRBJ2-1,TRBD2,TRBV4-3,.,CASSQLAGAVDEQFF,TGCGCCAGCAGCCAGCTAGCGGGAGCGGTAGATGAGCAGTTCTTC
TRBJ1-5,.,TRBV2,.,CASRDTQSQPQHF,TGTGCCAGCAGGGACACTCAGTCGCAGCCCCAGCATTTT
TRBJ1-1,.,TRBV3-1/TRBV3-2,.,CASSPAPGSGAEAFF,TGTGCCAGCAGCCCCGCCCCAGGGTCGGGGGCTGAAGCTTTCTTT
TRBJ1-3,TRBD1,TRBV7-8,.,CASSLRDRVTRGNTIYF,TGTGCCAGCAGCTTACGGGACAGGGTGACGAGGGGAAACACCATATATTTT
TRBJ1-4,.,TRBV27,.,CASSIPLGQGNEKLFF,TGTGCCAGCAGTATTCCCTTGGGGCAGGGTAATGAAAAACTGTTTTTT
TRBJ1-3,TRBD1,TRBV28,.,CASSMTGTGNTIYF,TGTGCCAGCAGTATGACAGGGACTGGAAACACCATATATTTT
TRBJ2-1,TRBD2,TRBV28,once,CASNVLGGTSYNEQFF,TGTGCCAGCAACGTGCTGGGGGGGACCTCCTACAATGAGCAGTTCTTC
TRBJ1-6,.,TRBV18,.,CASSLGQGLNSPLHF,TGTGCCAGCTCGTTGGGGCAGGGACTGAATTCACCCCTCCACTTT
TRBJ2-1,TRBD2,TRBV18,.,CASSPLAGRYNEQFF,TGTGCCAGCTCACCGCTAGCGGGACGTTACAATGAGCAGTTCTTC
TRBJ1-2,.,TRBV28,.,CASRVGRVLHGYTF,TGTGCCAGCAGGGTAGGGAGGGTCTTGCATGGCTACACCTTC
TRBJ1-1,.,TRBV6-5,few,CASSGHYTEAFF,TGTGCCAGCAGCGGACACTACACTGAAGCTTTCTTT
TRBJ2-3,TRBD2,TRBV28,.,CASSPPASGATDTQYF,TGTGCCAGCAGTCCTCCAGCGAGCGGGGCCACAGATACGCAGTATTTT
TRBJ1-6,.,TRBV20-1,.,CSAGGRGIRSPLHF,TGCAGTGCTGGTGGGCGGGGAATTCGTTCACCCCTCCACTTT
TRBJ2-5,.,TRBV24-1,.,CATSDSLGVPEYF,TGTGCCACCAGTGACTCCCTAGGGGTTCCCGAGTACTTC
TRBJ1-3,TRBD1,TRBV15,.,CATSILRGPRGNTIYF,TGTGCCACCAGCATACTCAGGGGGCCAAGGGGAAACACCATATATTTT
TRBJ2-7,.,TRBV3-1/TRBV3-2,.,CASSQGSGSGQYF,TGTGCCAGCAGCCAGGGAAGCGGGTCGGGGCAGTACTTC
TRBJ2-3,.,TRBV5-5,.,CASSLDRVGTQYF,TGTGCCAGCAGCTTGGACAGGGTGGGTACGCAGTATTTT
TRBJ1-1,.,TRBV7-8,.,CASSLEAGGGTEAFF,TGTGCCAGCAGCTTAGAGGCGGGAGGGGGCACTGAAGCTTTCTTT
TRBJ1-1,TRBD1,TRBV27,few,CASRQDRGNTEAFF,TGTGCCAGCAGACAGGACAGGGGGAACACTGAAGCTTTCTTT
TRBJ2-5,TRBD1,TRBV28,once,CASSFGTEETQYF,TGTGCCAGCAGTTTCGGGACAGAAGAGACCCAGTACTTC
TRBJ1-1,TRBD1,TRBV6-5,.,CASNIRDRGYTEAFF,TGTGCCAGCAATATTCGGGACAGGGGGTACACTGAAGCTTTCTTT
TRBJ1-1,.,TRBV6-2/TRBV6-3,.,CASSYRYTEAFF,TGTGCCAGCAGTTACCGCTATACTGAAGCTTTCTTT
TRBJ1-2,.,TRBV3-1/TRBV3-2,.,CASSPPWRGHGYTF,TGTGCCAGCAGCCCGCCCTGGCGGGGACATGGCTACACCTTC
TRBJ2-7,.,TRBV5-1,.,CASSLAGAGSAYEQYF,TGCGCCAGCAGCTTGGCCGGGGCGGGAAGCGCCTACGAGCAGTACTTC
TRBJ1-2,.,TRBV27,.,CASSLSRSYYGYTF,TGTGCCAGCAGTTTATCGCGTAGTTACTATGGCTACACCTTC
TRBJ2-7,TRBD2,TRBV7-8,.,CASSLHQRREGDEQYF,TGTGCCAGCAGCTTACATCAGCGTCGGGAGGGAGACGAGCAGTACTTC